This T cell receptor (beta chain) was recovered during a study of T cell clonality in common variable immunodeficiency. Study findings and constraints: Reportedly, TCR beta sequences from common variable immunodeficiency showed fewer deletions and N-nucleotide insertions.

The sample holds many counts of this clone. The antigen remains undetermined. Read coverage stops 3 residues before the CDR3 terminus; the germline J gene supplies the remainder. The V gene lost 5 bases and the J gene lost 5 bases, with 16 bases spanning the gap. This CDR3 is built from 15 residues. In germline, CDR1 is SNHLY, CDR2 FYNNEI. Repertoires were generated with immunoSEQ multiplex PCR, while TCRdb's copy carries only in-frame clones and drops some. This record lists several thousand clones, none seen once only, and the top ten clones contain around 4.5%. This sequence originates from a human donor with common variable immunodeficiency. The chain is built from TRBV2 and TRBJ1-5, with D unresolved. Sequencing input: peripheral blood mononuclear cells. CDR3 DNA, as far as it was read: TGTGCCAGCAGTCTTGACACGGAGAGTCATCAGCCC. It codes for CASSLDTESHQP. The full-length CDR3 reads as CASSLDTESHQPQHF.